This TCR beta chain is drawn from a study of T cell responses to AZD1222 COVID-19 vaccine. Study-level findings and limits: Following two doses of AZD1222, Spike-specific TCR breadth and depth rose.

TCRdb keeps only in-frame clones here, not all; method: immunoSEQ multiplex PCR. The sample shows 150,000 to 200,000 clones, 90% to 95% of them seen only once. Germline values: CDR1 SGHTA, CDR2 FQGNSA. V lost 1 base and J lost 9; bases outside the gene matches: 14. CDR3 length: 18 amino acids. A remark on this clone: Its antigen is not identified.

This clonotype was sampled from an adult in good health. This material consisted of peripheral blood, taken on day 0 of AZD1222 vaccination. The genes are TRBV7-2 and TRBJ2-7, with 14 bases that match TRBD2. The CDR3 DNA sequence: TGTGCCAGCAGCTTAGAAACCCCCGGACTAGCGGGAGGCTCTGGGCAGTACTTC. Translated, it gives CASSLETPGLAGGSGQYF.